This T cell receptor beta chain was captured in a study of cytomegalovirus exposure and HLA in healthy donors. CDR3 length: 13 residues. The germline gives CDR1 MGHRA, CDR2 YSYEKL. V was clipped by 4 bases and J by 3 bases, with 8 bases between them. The study's findings and limits: Later genetic work tied a missense DCLRE1C variant to beta-chain V and J trimming. Cytomegalovirus-associated status was assigned to about 170 TCR beta chains. One cluster of highly shared sequence variants probably arose as a sequencing artifact.

This clone has more than one count but fewer than ten. Its antigen is undetermined. Primers for the PCR totalled 60 Vbeta and 13 Jbeta. Study processing details: Around 9.9 million shared chains were among the approximately 80 million unique TCR beta chains that a later analysis counted. Clones were sequenced by immunoSEQ multiplex PCR, and TCRdb holds only the in-frame ones, with some missing. Clone size and the V and J calls come from that table; the DNA yielded D and trimming. This table holds tens of thousands of clones, 6% to 9% found once. The receptor comes from a man aged 50 to 59 in good health and CMV-seronegative. The sample consisted of PBMCs. V and J are TRBV4-1 and TRBJ2-3; D not resolved. The CDR3 DNA reads TGCGCCAGCAGCCCGCCAGCGACAGATACGCAGTATTTT. It encodes CASSPPATDTQYF.